This TCR beta chain was captured in a study of blood T cell repertoires in COVID-19 (dated by TCRdb to between 2020 and 2021). Some background on the complete study: The collaborator samples originated in the United States, Italy and Spain and spanned the acute and convalescent phases of COVID-19. Where available, HLA class I and class II types were obtained from metadata supplied by the sample provider rather than from assay-based typing. Subjects who had been exposed to COVID-19, were actively infected with it, or had recovered from it provided the deeply sampled blood TCRbeta repertoires that made up the dataset. Samples were obtained from the ongoing ImmuneRACE study (first 160 participants) and from about 1,300 subjects provided by 6 global collaborators. The prospective study material was composed of cDNA or gDNA derived from T cells, B-cell-depleted T cells, or PBMCs. Sample metadata almost always included a de-identified subject ID, COVID-19 status, age in years and sex. A freely available public database, intended as a resource for researchers studying the immune response to SARS-CoV-2, is where the repertoires were released. Broad study findings and their caveats: The quantity of clinical and demographic metadata differed by source and by participant and was supplied without curation.

TCRbeta CDR3 regions were amplified from genomic DNA using the immunoSEQ Assay, a bias-controlled multiplex PCR. On the authors' methods: Nucleated cell counts per sample were estimated from amplification of reference gene primers within the assay. To quantify the absolute abundance of each unique TCRbeta CDR3 rearrangement, sequence reads were collapsed and filtered. For each sample, productive Simpson clonality was calculated as the square root of Simpson's diversity index across productive rearrangements. TCRdb stores this immuneACCESS table with in-frame sequences only. Part of the clones is absent; in the studies checked, under half of the shortfall reflects unresolved V genes, and no reason is known for the rest. V and J calls and clone size come straight from that table; D and trimming were deduced from the DNA. Within this sample are 60,000 to 75,000 clones, with roughly 91% of them counted one time only. 6.5% to 8% of the sample lies in the top ten.

Details on this clone: Its antigen specificity is not known. There are no base qualities to consult, and no much larger clone falls within one base.

As encoded in the germline V gene, CDR1 is KGHSH while CDR2 is LQKENI. From the cysteine through the phenylalanine, the CDR3 covers 12 amino acids. Left in the record is the CDR3 DNA by itself, 36 bases read in frame from the first base. V drops 4 bases and J drops 11 bases, leaving 11 bases in between. One collaborating source in Seattle enrolled patients while the patients were actively infected and followed the patients over time throughout the course of disease. The collaborating institutions used their own protocols to collect whole blood in K2EDTA tubes. For TCRbeta analysis, collaborators shipped samples in one of three forms: frozen whole blood, isolated PBMCs, or DNA extracted from either of those sample types.

The rearrangement joined TRBV18 to TRBJ1-4, with TRBD1 tentatively as D gene (5 bases match). The sample was peripheral blood. The sequence derives from a man aged 40-49 years with COVID-19, enrolled during active disease. CDR3 region: CASSLLRDKLFF. At the DNA level, the sequence is TGTGCCAGCTCACTGCTCAGGGATAAACTGTTTTTT.